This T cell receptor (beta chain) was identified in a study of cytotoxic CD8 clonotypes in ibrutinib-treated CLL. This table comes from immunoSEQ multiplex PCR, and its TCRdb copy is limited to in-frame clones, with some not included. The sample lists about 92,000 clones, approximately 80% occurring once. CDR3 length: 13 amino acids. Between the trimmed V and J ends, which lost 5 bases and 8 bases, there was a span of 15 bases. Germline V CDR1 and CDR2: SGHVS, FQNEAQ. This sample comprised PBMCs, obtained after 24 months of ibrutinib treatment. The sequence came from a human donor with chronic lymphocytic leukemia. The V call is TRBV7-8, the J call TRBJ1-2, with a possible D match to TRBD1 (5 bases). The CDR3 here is CASSPRIGDGYTF. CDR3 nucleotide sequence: TGTGCCAGCAGCCCTAGGATCGGGGACGGCTACACCTTC.